The clone carrying this T cell receptor beta chain appeared a single time. Its matching antigen is unknown. The record originates from a study of cytomegalovirus exposure and HLA in healthy donors. Germline CDR1 PRHDT, CDR2 FYEKMQ (reference sequence). This CDR3 region has 19 residues. The V and J ends lost 5 bases and 6 bases, in that order; junction bases with no gene match: 14. General study findings and limits: Indistinguishable V segments, including TRBV6-2 and TRBV6-3, were excluded. The authors judged a highly shared variant cluster likely a sequencing artifact. In vitro data verified three CMV-associated chains as specific for CMV antigens.

The primer mix had 60 Vbeta and 13 Jbeta primers. Repertoires were generated with immunoSEQ multiplex PCR, while TCRdb's copy carries only in-frame clones and drops some. The sample has around 160,000 clones; around 84% are singletons. This receptor was identified in a man aged 40-55 years in good health and CMV-seropositive. The rearrangement joins TRBV13 to TRBJ2-2; 14 bases agree with TRBD2. The specimen was PBMCs. CDR3 coding DNA: TGTGCCAGCAGCATCTACCGACTAGCGGGAGGGCCCTGGTCCGGGGAGCTGTTTTTT. Protein: CASSIYRLAGGPWSGELFF.